Presented here are 16 T cell receptor beta chains from one specimen sequenced in a study of neurological immune-mediated disorders. MiXCR, run by TCRdb on the 5' RACE reads, gives a single entry per CDR3 protein. The data hold tens of thousands of distinct CDR3 sequences, with 3% to 4.5% observed a single time. Sequencing was done on a sample of PBMCs. The receptors come from a man between 60 and 75 years old with multiple sclerosis.

The rearrangement joins TRBV20-1 to TRBJ1-4, with D uncertain. Germline CDR1 is DFQATT and CDR2 is SNEGSKA (reference sequence). CDR3 length equals 14 residues. V lost 6 bases and J 6 bases, leaving 17 bases between the germline ends. CDR3 DNA sequence: TGCAGTGCCATTTTTTCGGGCGGGGATGAAAAACTGTTTTTT. This sequence encodes CSAIFSGGDEKLFF.

In its sample, this clonotype is medium-sized. This chain uses TRBV20-1 with TRBJ2-7; TRBD1 agrees at 9 bases. This CDR3 is 13 amino acids long. Germline assignment: CDR1 DFQATT and CDR2 SNEGSKA (reference sequence). V lost 1 base to trimming and J lost 6 bases; unmatched junction nucleotides: 4. The CDR3 nucleotides read TGCAGTGCTAGAGCCGGGACAGGGCTCGAGCAGTACTTC. The encoded protein is CSARAGTGLEQYF.

This clonotype was observed a few times. The gene calls are TRBV10-2 and TRBJ2-7; a weak D match, TRBD2 (7 bases). CDR3 length: 14 amino acids. V lost 8 bases, J lost 2 bases, and 16 bases lay in between. Germline-derived CDR1 and CDR2 are WSHSY and SAAADI. The CDR3 DNA sequence: TGCGCCAGCGGGGGGGGCAGTCGAACCTACGAGCAGTACTTC. Translating gives CASGGGSRTYEQYF.

Ten or more counts support this clonotype. This chain links TRBV20-1 with TRBJ1-1; D unclear. CDR1 DFQATT and CDR2 SNEGSKA come from the germline V gene (reference sequence). The CDR3 covers 14 residues. Deletions cut 3 bases from V and 4 bases from J, with 15 bases between. CDR3 amino acids: CSASSLIGVTEAFF. In nucleotides, the CDR3 is TGCAGTGCTAGCTCCTTGATCGGGGTCACTGAAGCTTTCTTT.

This clonotype came up many times. The rearrangement joins TRBV20-1 to TRBJ1-5; no clear D. The CDR3 has 13 residues. Deletions cut 4 bases from V and 5 bases from J, with 12 bases between. Germline assignment: CDR1 DFQATT and CDR2 SNEGSKA (reference sequence). CDR3 bases: TGCAGTGCTACGGCAGGTCTGGATCAGCCCCAGCATTTT. It encodes CSATAGLDQPQHF.

Many counts were recorded for this clonotype. The chain recombines TRBV20-1 with TRBJ2-1, with D hard to call. The CDR3 is 15 amino acids. V lost 5 bases and J lost 0, with 14 bases in between. Germline V gives CDR1 DFQATT, CDR2 SNEGSKA (reference sequence). The CDR3 protein is CSAPWLTNSYNEQFF. The CDR3 bases are TGCAGTGCTCCTTGGCTAACGAACTCCTACAATGAGCAGTTCTTC.

The V call is TRBV20-1, the J call TRBJ2-7, with D uncertain. The CDR3 covers 12 residues. CDR1 and CDR2 from the germline V gene are DFQATT and SNEGSKA (reference sequence). V was trimmed by 7 bases and J by 2 bases, leaving 12 bases between them. The CDR3: CSVQDGAYEQYF. The CDR3 DNA reads as TGCAGTGTTCAGGACGGAGCCTACGAGCAGTACTTC.

This clonotype came up many times. The rearrangement uses TRBV20-1 and TRBJ2-5; D is ambiguous. V lost 7 bases and J lost 1, with 13 bases in between. The CDR3 extends over 13 amino acids. The V gene's germline CDR1 is DFQATT and CDR2 SNEGSKA (reference sequence). The CDR3 loop reads CSVEVGFQETQYF. In nucleotides, the CDR3 is TGCAGTGTTGAAGTGGGGTTCCAAGAGACCCAGTACTTC.

The sample holds many counts of this clonotype. The chain has TRBV7-9 and TRBJ1-1; D is ambiguous. The CDR3 is 15 amino acids. V was trimmed by 1 base and J by 4 bases, leaving 13 bases between them. From germline, CDR1 is SEHNR and CDR2 FQNEAQ (reference sequence). CDR3 region: CASSLGEGRPTEAFF. CDR3 nucleotide sequence: TGTGCCAGCAGCTTAGGAGAGGGCCGGCCCACTGAAGCTTTCTTT.

This clonotype was seen many times. The V and J genes are TRBV15 and TRBJ2-5; D is unclear. Between the trimmed V and J ends, which lost 2 bases and 8 bases, there was a span of 9 bases. CDR3 length equals 12 residues. Germline-derived CDR1 and CDR2 are LNHNV and YYDKDF (reference sequence). The CDR3 bases are TGTGCCACCAGCAGACCCGGCCGTACCCAGTACTTC. Translated, it gives CATSRPGRTQYF.

This clonotype was observed many times. The chain is built from TRBV7-2 and TRBJ1-6; D is uncertain. Germline V CDR1 and CDR2: SGHTA, FQGNSA. The V end was cut by 5 bases, the J end by 7 bases, with 12 bases between. This CDR3 contains 14 residues. CDR3 in amino acids: CASSLDWENSPLHF. The CDR3 DNA sequence: TGTGCCAGCAGCCTGGACTGGGAAAATTCACCCCTCCACTTT.

J is TRBJ2-5 and V is TRBV10-1; D is possibly TRBD1 (6 bases). Germline V gene sequence: CDR1 WNHNN, CDR2 SYGVQD (reference sequence). Trimming stripped 7 bases from V and 5 bases from J, with 20 bases between. The CDR3 sequence is 15 residues long. This CDR3 reads CASTWMAGEEETQYF. For the CDR3, the DNA is TGCGCCAGCACGTGGATGGCAGGGGAAGAGGAGACCCAGTACTTC.

This clonotype was seen many times. This chain connects TRBV12-3 or TRBV12-4 to TRBJ1-6; D is ambiguous. Trimming cost V 4 bases and J 12 bases, with 13 bases left between them. This CDR3 spans 13 amino acids. CDR3 sequence reads: CASSSRPREPLHF. The DNA of the CDR3 is TGTGCCAGCAGTTCCAGGCCACGTGAACCCCTCCACTTT.

This clonotype has a count of ten or more. The CDR3 DNA is TGTGCCAGCAGGGTTGCGTATGAGCAGTTCTTC. It codes for CASRVAYEQFF. V gene TRBV5-8 combines with J gene TRBJ2-1; D call uncertain. Trimming stripped 5 bases from V and 8 bases from J, with 8 bases between. Per the germline V gene, CDR1 is SGHTS and CDR2 is YDEGEE. The CDR3 is 11 amino acids.

This clonotype was seen many times. V gene TRBV3-1 combines with J gene TRBJ2-2; perhaps TRBD1 as D (6 bases). Per germline, CDR1 LGHDT and CDR2 YNNKEL (reference sequence). Trimming stripped 6 bases from V and 1 base from J, with 12 bases between. CDR3 length: 15 residues. CDR3 residues: CASRRTRGNTGELFF. CDR3 coding DNA: TGTGCCAGCAGGCGAACCAGGGGGAACACCGGGGAGCTGTTTTTT.

Only a few counts were recorded for this clonotype. Given a much more abundant clone one base away, this may be a read error. The chain joins TRBV6-2 or TRBV6-3 to TRBJ2-7, with D perhaps TRBD1 or TRBD2 (6 bases each). The CDR3 has 18 residues. Germline V gives CDR1 MNHEY, CDR2 SVGEGT. V was shortened by 2 bases and J by 5 bases, with 25 bases between the two germline ends. This CDR3 is CASSYPLAGVGGLDEQYF. The CDR3 bases are TGTGCCAGCAGTTACCCTCTAGCTGGAGTGGGGGGCCTGGACGAGCAGTACTTC.